This T cell receptor beta chain was found in a study of PD-L1 blockade in urothelial cancer. Study-level points and caveats: Below-median pretreatment blood TCR clonality was associated with improved progression-free and overall survival.

This clone has only a few counts. Its antigen is unidentified. Specified time point: peripheral blood 6 weeks after treatment start. A total of 1 to 8 samples per patient were collected pretreatment and on-treatment. Measured with immunoSEQ multiplex PCR; TCRdb has only the in-frame clones, and not every one. The sample shows around 93,000 clones, around four fifths of them seen only once. Germline V lookup: CDR1 SGHDT, CDR2 YYEEEE. The CDR3 contains 16 residues. V dropped 0 bases and J dropped 0; count of bases not matched to a gene: 3. The sequence came from a man between 65 and 79 years old with urothelial cancer. The input for sequencing was PBMCs, taken around atezolizumab (anti-PD-L1) treatment. The rearrangement joins TRBV5-6 to TRBJ1-3, with 7 bases matching TRBD1. CDR3 bases: TGTGCCAGCAGCTTGGTGGGGACAGACTCTGGAAACACCATATATTTT. The encoded protein is CASSLVGTDSGNTIYF.